What follows describes a single TCR beta chain. The sample belongs to a study of blood T cell repertoires in COVID-19. This CDR3 has 14 residues. The V and J ends lost 6 bases and 0 bases, in that order; junction bases with no gene match: 4. CDR1 MNHEY and CDR2 SVGEGT come from the germline V gene. As processed by the authors: The authors estimated nucleated cell counts from reference gene primer amplification. Measured with immunoSEQ multiplex PCR; TCRdb has only the in-frame clones, and not every one. That table supplies the V and J calls and clone size; D and trimming were determined from the DNA. The sample records about 68,000 clones, 65% to 90% being singletons.

The J gene is TRBJ1-1, the V gene TRBV6-2 or TRBV6-3, with 7 bases identical to TRBD1. The sequence came from a man older than 75 with acute or convalescent COVID-19. Sequenced material: peripheral blood. Here the CDR3 DNA reads TGTGCCAGCAGCTCACAGGGGTTGAACACTGAAGCTTTCTTT. Its protein is CASSSQGLNTEAFF.